These 28 T cell receptor beta chains originate from one sample sequenced in a study of T-cell reconstitution after alpha-beta-depleted transplantation in children. Molecular barcoding with unique molecular identifiers was used for the TCRbeta library. TCRdb reprocessed the PCR reads via MiXCR and lists one record per CDR3 protein. The sample holds tens of thousands of distinct CDR3 sequences; about 50% are singletons and the top ten take roughly two fifths. Material: peripheral blood, obtained before TCRalphabeta/CD19-depleted stem cell transplant. These receptor sequences come from a boy under two years old with SCID, due to receive a stem cell transplant.

Only a few counts were recorded for this clonotype. This sequence joins TRBV24-1 and TRBJ2-1; 7 bases line up with TRBD1. Trimming removed 6 bases from V and 6 bases from J; junction bases left unmatched: 7. The CDR3 has 14 amino acids. Germline CDR1 is KGHDR and CDR2 is SFDVKD. CDR3 bases: TGTGCCACCAGTCGTACAGGGGTTGGCAATGAGCAGTTCTTC. This translates into CATSRTGVGNEQFF.

This clonotype was detected ten times or more. The chain couples TRBV12-3 or TRBV12-4 to TRBJ2-5, with 7 bases identical to TRBD2. The CDR3 has 15 amino acids. With 7 bases clipped from V and 2 bases from J, the junction kept 10 bases outside the gene matches. The CDR3 DNA sequence: TGTGCCAGCACCGGCGGGGGACTACGACAAGAGACCCAGTACTTC. Translating gives CASTGGGLRQETQYF.

This clonotype was seen more than once but under ten times. The chain joins TRBV6-1 to TRBJ2-3, with D possibly TRBD2 on 6 matching bases. Trimming removed 6 bases from V and 2 bases from J, with 9 bases in between. This CDR3 has 13 amino acids. CDR1 is MNHNS and CDR2 is SASEGT in the germline V gene. The CDR3 reads CASREGLTDTQYF. CDR3 in DNA: TGTGCCAGCAGGGAGGGGCTCACAGATACGCAGTATTTT.

The V call is TRBV7-8, the J call TRBJ2-1; D is unclear. Trimming cost V 1 base and J 1 base, with 2 bases left between them. The CDR3 is made up of 13 amino acids. The germline V gene encodes CDR1 SGHVS and CDR2 FQNEAQ. The CDR3 loop is CASSLGSYNEQFF. The CDR3 DNA follows: TGTGCCAGCAGCTTAGGATCCTACAATGAGCAGTTCTTC.

This clonotype was seen more than once but under ten times. This sequence joins TRBV20-1 and TRBJ2-2, with TRBD1 as a possible D gene (5 bases). The ends were cut back, 6 bases at V and 0 bases at J, with 11 bases in the middle. The CDR3 loop spans 14 amino acids. From germline, CDR1 is DFQATT and CDR2 SNEGSKA (reference sequence). This CDR3 reads CSAPGHSNTGELFF. The CDR3 bases are TGCAGTGCCCCCGGACACTCGAACACCGGGGAGCTGTTTTTT.

V is TRBV27 and J is TRBJ2-1; D uncertain. V was shortened by 5 bases and J by 8 bases, with 13 bases between the two germline ends. Looked up from germline, CDR1 is MNHEY and CDR2 is SMNVEV (reference sequence). This CDR3 comprises 13 residues. CDR3 loop: CASSRRPFDEQFF. The CDR3 DNA is TGTGCCAGCAGTCGGCGGCCTTTCGATGAGCAGTTCTTC.

V gene TRBV12-3 or TRBV12-4 combines with J gene TRBJ1-5, with 9 bases lining up with TRBD1. With 6 bases clipped from V and 3 bases from J, the junction kept 3 bases outside the gene matches. This CDR3 has 14 residues. The CDR3 DNA reads TGTGCCAGCAGGCGGACAGGGGCCAATCAGCCCCAGCATTTT. This encodes CASRRTGANQPQHF.

This chain connects TRBV20-1 to TRBJ2-3; TRBD2 matches at 7 bases. Germline V gene lookup returns CDR1 DFQATT and CDR2 SNEGSKA (reference sequence). V shed 0 bases, J shed 6 bases, and the junction held 6 bases outside the gene matches. The CDR3 length is 14 residues. CDR3 region: CSARDSRGWDTQYF. CDR3 sequence (DNA): TGCAGTGCTAGAGATTCGCGGGGGTGGGATACGCAGTATTTT.

This sequence joins TRBV6-1 and TRBJ2-1, with D possibly being TRBD2 (6 bases). The V end lost 6 bases, the J end lost 0 bases, and 15 bases lay between the germline ends. The CDR3 covers 16 residues. Germline CDR1 is MNHNS and CDR2 is SASEGT. CDR3 residues: CASRSGTLSSYNEQFF. The CDR3 nucleotides are TGTGCCAGCAGATCCGGGACTCTCAGCTCCTACAATGAGCAGTTCTTC.

This clonotype was counted between two and nine times. The V gene is TRBV4-1, the J gene TRBJ2-7, with 16 bases matching TRBD2. The CDR3 is 17 residues long. Germline values: CDR1 MGHRA, CDR2 YSYEKL. Trimming removed 4 bases from V and 5 bases from J; junction bases left unmatched: 8. The CDR3 nucleotides are TGCGCCAGCAGCCTCCTACCGGGACTAGCGGGGGGGCACGAGCAGTACTTC. It yields the protein CASSLLPGLAGGHEQYF.

The gene calls are TRBV7-9 and TRBJ2-5; D ambiguous. The germline CDR1 and CDR2 sequences are SEHNR and FQNEAQ (reference sequence). The CDR3 is made up of 14 amino acids. V gave up 0 bases and J gave up 5 bases, with 10 bases separating them. The CDR3 DNA is TGTGCCAGCAGCTTAGCGGGTCACTGGGAGACCCAGTACTTC. Encoded protein: CASSLAGHWETQYF.

This chain connects TRBV20-1 to TRBJ1-1; 8 positions agree with TRBD1. CDR3 length: 16 residues. V shed 6 bases, J shed 3 bases, and the junction held 15 bases outside the gene matches. The germline V gene has CDR1 DFQATT and CDR2 SNEGSKA (reference sequence). The CDR3 nucleotides are TGCAGTGCCTCAGGGGGCCCACAGGTGGATCACACTGAAGCTTTCTTT. Translated, it gives CSASGGPQVDHTEAFF.

The chain links TRBV5-1 to TRBJ2-1, with 7 positions matching TRBD1. Germline trimming cut 1 base from V and 1 base from J; bases unmatched to any gene: 5. The V gene's germline CDR1 is SGHRS and CDR2 YFSETQ. The CDR3 extends over 16 amino acids. CDR3 sequence: CASSLNGDSSYNEQFF. DNA of the CDR3: TGCGCCAGCAGCTTGAACGGGGACAGTTCCTACAATGAGCAGTTCTTC.

The chain carries TRBV6-2 or TRBV6-3 and TRBJ2-3; D is uncertain. Trimming cost V 0 bases and J 5 bases, with 6 bases left between them. This CDR3 is built from 13 residues. Germline V gives CDR1 MNHEY, CDR2 SVGEGT. CDR3 nucleotides: TGTGCCAGCAGTTACTCGGAGAAAGATACGCAGTATTTT. Amino acids: CASSYSEKDTQYF.

The rearrangement uses TRBV10-3 and TRBJ2-1; 7 nucleotides align to TRBD2. V was pared by 0 bases and J by 3 bases, with 2 bases of the junction left unmatched. The CDR3 has 15 residues. CDR1 is ENHRY and CDR2 is SYGVKD in the germline V gene. Here the CDR3 DNA reads TGTGCCATCAGTGAGTCGGCGGGGGACTACAATGAGCAGTTCTTC. This encodes CAISESAGDYNEQFF.

V and J are TRBV5-1 and TRBJ2-1; TRBD2 is a possible D gene (7 bases). The germline V gene encodes CDR1 SGHRS and CDR2 YFSETQ. Trimming took 0 bases from V and 6 from J, leaving 13 bases between them. This CDR3 is built from 15 residues. This chain's CDR3 is CASSLEGGKGNEQFF. DNA of the CDR3: TGCGCCAGCAGCTTGGAGGGGGGGAAGGGCAATGAGCAGTTCTTC.

The CDR3 DNA reads TGTGCCAGCTCACCCCGGGGACTAGGTTTGGGCTGGCAGCCCCAGCATTTT. This encodes CASSPRGLGLGWQPQHF. V usage is TRBV18 and J usage is TRBJ1-5; a possible D gene is TRBD1 (5 bases). V lost 3 bases and J lost 7, with 22 bases in between. This CDR3 contains 17 residues. Germline V CDR1 and CDR2: KGHSH, LQKENI.

This CDR3 is CASSFLPSPDRAEQYF. The CDR3 DNA is TGTGCCAGCAGCTTCTTGCCTTCCCCTGACAGGGCCGAGCAGTACTTC. The chain carries TRBV7-8 and TRBJ2-7; TRBD1 matches at 7 bases. The V gene end was trimmed by 3 bases and the J gene end by 6 bases; junction bases not matched to a gene: 14. The germline gives CDR1 SGHVS, CDR2 FQNEAQ. The CDR3 spans 16 residues. The complete variable domain, with remaining parts taken from reference TRBV7-8 and TRBJ2-7, reads GAGVSQSPRYKVAKRGQDVALRCDPISGHVSLFWYQQALGQGPEFLTYFQNEAQLDKSGLPSDRFFAERPEGSVSTLKIQRTQQEDSAVYLCASSFLPSPDRAEQYFGPGTRLTVT.

This clonotype was found many times. The genes are TRBV15 and TRBJ1-6; D is unresolved. Germline CDR1 LNHNV, CDR2 YYDKDF (reference sequence). This CDR3 has 15 amino acids. Deletions cut 1 base from V and 8 bases from J, with 12 bases between. In nucleotides, the CDR3 is TGTGCCACCAGCAGAGGGAAACTTGACGATTCACCCCTCCACTTT. Its translation is CATSRGKLDDSPLHF.

The chain employs TRBV5-1 and TRBJ1-3, with a weak D call TRBD1 (6 bases). CDR3 length equals 16 residues. V lost 0 bases to trimming and J lost 4 bases, with 14 bases between them. CDR1 and CDR2 from the germline V gene are SGHRS and YFSETQ. CDR3 nucleotides: TGCGCCAGCAGCTTGGCGGGGCAGGGGTCCGGAAACACCATATATTTT. Protein product: CASSLAGQGSGNTIYF.

Many counts were recorded for this clonotype. The chain joins TRBV12-3 or TRBV12-4 to TRBJ1-6; TRBD1 might be the D (6 bases). V gave up 7 bases and J gave up 7 bases, with 20 bases separating them. The CDR3 consists of 16 residues. This chain's CDR3 is CASIMKGVGWNSPLHF. In DNA, the CDR3 is TGTGCCAGCATCATGAAGGGGGTAGGATGGAATTCACCCCTCCACTTT.

This chain connects TRBV28 to TRBJ2-5, with TRBD2 identical over 11 bases. Unmatched junction bases numbered 8, after V lost 3 bases and J lost 5 bases. There are 16 residues in the CDR3. Germline CDR1 is MDHEN and CDR2 is SYDVKM. CDR3 residues: CASSFPSGGTMETQYF. The CDR3 nucleotides are TGTGCCAGCAGTTTCCCTAGCGGGGGGACGATGGAGACCCAGTACTTC.

V usage is TRBV7-8 and J usage is TRBJ2-7; D is undetermined. Germline CDR1 reads SGHVS; CDR2 reads FQNEAQ. The CDR3 extends over 12 amino acids. The germline V and J ends were trimmed by 5 bases and 3 bases, with 8 bases remaining between them. The CDR3 nucleotides read TGTGCCAGCAGCCCCTCAAGCTACGAGCAGTACTTC. Its translation: CASSPSSYEQYF.

This clonotype was observed a single time. The J gene is TRBJ2-3, the V gene TRBV28; TRBD1 is a possible D gene (6 bases). Germline V gene lookup returns CDR1 MDHEN and CDR2 SYDVKM. This CDR3 has 17 residues. V dropped 1 base and J dropped 2 bases, with 16 bases sitting between them. The CDR3 loop reads CASSLSPGRDNTDTQYF. The CDR3 DNA reads as TGTGCCAGCAGTTTATCCCCGGGTCGGGACAACACAGATACGCAGTATTTT.

This clonotype turned up a few times. The chain joins TRBV29-1 to TRBJ2-5, with TRBD2 matching 11 bases. The V gene end was trimmed by 3 bases and the J gene end by 8 bases; junction bases not matched to a gene: 14. Germline CDR1 is SQVTM and CDR2 is ANQGSEA. This CDR3 spans 16 amino acids. The CDR3 sequence is CSVESVAGGPGSTQYF. The CDR3 DNA is TGCAGCGTTGAGTCGGTAGCGGGGGGGCCGGGGAGTACCCAGTACTTC.

This chain joins TRBV12-3 or TRBV12-4 and TRBJ1-1; D unresolved. The CDR3 is 12 residues long. Trimming took off 6 bases at V and 5 bases at J, with 10 bases between the two ends. DNA of the CDR3: TGTGCCAGCAGCCGGACGGGGACTGAAGCTTTCTTT. Translation: CASSRTGTEAFF.

The rearrangement joins TRBV5-1 to TRBJ2-7, with D perhaps given as TRBD1 or TRBD2 (5 bases each). Germline V gene sequence: CDR1 SGHRS, CDR2 YFSETQ. This CDR3 is 15 amino acids long. V lost 0 bases and J 3 bases, leaving 13 bases between the germline ends. CDR3 coding DNA: TGCGCCAGCAGCTTGGCCGGGACGGAGTTCTACGAGCAGTACTTC. Translated: CASSLAGTEFYEQYF.

The V call is TRBV20-1, the J call TRBJ2-5; TRBD2 matches at 11 bases. V lost 5 bases, J lost 5 bases, and 19 bases stayed unmatched. This CDR3 region has 18 residues. Germline CDR1 reads DFQATT; CDR2 reads SNEGSKA (reference sequence). CDR3: CSAEYPSGGLPGSETQYF. CDR3 in DNA: TGCAGTGCTGAATACCCTAGCGGGGGGCTCCCCGGCTCGGAGACCCAGTACTTC.